This TCR beta chain was sequenced for a study of blood T cell repertoires in COVID-19. Study in general: The cDNA or gDNA used as material had been derived from T cells, B-cell-depleted T cells, or PBMCs.

This clone occurred a few times. The CDR3 is 15 residues long. Authors' processing steps: Amplification of reference gene primers was used by the study to estimate nucleated cell counts. Profiling relied on immunoSEQ multiplex PCR, and the TCRdb table lists in-frame clones only, not all of them. V, J and clone size reflect that table, while D and trimming were determined from the DNA. Of more than 35,000 clones in the sample, 80% are singletons; the top ten hold around 40%. The sequencing sample was made of peripheral blood. This chain links TRBV21-1 with TRBJ2-7; TRBD1 is taken as the D call from the table, unchecked against the DNA. TRBV21-1 is described as a pseudogene. This receptor was obtained from a man older than 75 with active or convalescent COVID-19. CDR3 DNA sequence: TGTGCCAGCAGCACCAAGACCCAGGCAACCCACGAGCAGTACTTC. Protein sequence: CASSTKTQATHEQYF.